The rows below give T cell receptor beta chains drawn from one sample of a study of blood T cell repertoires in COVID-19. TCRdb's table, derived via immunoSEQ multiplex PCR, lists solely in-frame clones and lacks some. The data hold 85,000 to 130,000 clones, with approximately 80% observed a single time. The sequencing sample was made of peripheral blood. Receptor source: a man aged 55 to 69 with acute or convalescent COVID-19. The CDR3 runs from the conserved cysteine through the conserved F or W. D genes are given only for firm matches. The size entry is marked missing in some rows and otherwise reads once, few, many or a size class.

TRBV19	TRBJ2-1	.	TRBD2	TGTGCCAGTAGTAGTCCCTTGGGAAGACTAGCGGGAGTCTACTGGTCCTACAATGAGCAGTTCTTC	CASSSPLGRLAGVYWSYNEQFF
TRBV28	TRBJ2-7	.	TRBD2	TGTGCCAGCATGTCACAGGCTAGCGGGAACTACGAGCAGTACTTC	CASMSQASGNYEQYF
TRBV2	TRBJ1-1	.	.	TGTGCCAGCAGTGAAGCGCCTCTTGTCGACAGCCTGAACACTGAAGCTTTCTTT	CASSEAPLVDSLNTEAFF
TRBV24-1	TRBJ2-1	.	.	TGTGCCACCAGTGATACTGATGGACTAACGTACAATGAGCAGTTCTTC	CATSDTDGLTYNEQFF
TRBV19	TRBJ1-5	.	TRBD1	TGTGCCAGTAGGCAGACAGGGGAAAGCAATCAGCCCCAGCATTTT	CASRQTGESNQPQHF
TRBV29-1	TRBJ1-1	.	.	TGCAGCGTTGTTGTGGCGAACACTGAAGCTTTCTTT	CSVVVANTEAFF
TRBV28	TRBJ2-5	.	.	TGTGCCAGCAGTTTGGGGGGAGTACGAGGAGAGACCCAGTACTTC	CASSLGGVRGETQYF
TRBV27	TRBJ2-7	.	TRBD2	TGTGCCAGCACTAACTTTATAGCGGGAGCGGACTACGAGCAGTACTTC	CASTNFIAGADYEQYF
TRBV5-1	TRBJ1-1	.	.	TGCGCCAGCAGCTTGGCGCGGGACACTGAAGCTTTCTTT	CASSLARDTEAFF
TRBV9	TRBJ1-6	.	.	TGTGCCAGCAGCATTGGACAGCCAAATTCACCCCTCCACTTT	CASSIGQPNSPLHF
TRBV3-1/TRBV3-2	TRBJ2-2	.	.	TGTGCCAGCACCTTCACCGGGGAGCTGTTTTTT	CASTFTGELFF
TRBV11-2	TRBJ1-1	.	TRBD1	TGTGCCAGCAGCTATACAGGGGGGCGGACTGAAGCTTTCTTT	CASSYTGGRTEAFF
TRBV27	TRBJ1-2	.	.	TGTGCCAGCAGTTTATCGAGAGGGGGGGCGTATGGCTACACCTTC	CASSLSRGGAYGYTF
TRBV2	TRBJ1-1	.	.	TGTGCCAGCAGGTCAACTACAGGGCGGGCTGAAGCTTTCTTT	CASRSTTGRAEAFF
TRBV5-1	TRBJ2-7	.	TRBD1	TGCGCCAGCAGCCAAAACAGGGGATACGAGCAGTACTTC	CASSQNRGYEQYF
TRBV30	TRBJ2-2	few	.	TGTGCCTGGAGTGTACCTATCTCTTACCCCACCGGGGAGCTGTTTTTT	CAWSVPISYPTGELFF
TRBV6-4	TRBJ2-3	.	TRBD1	TGTGCCAGCTCCGTCGGGACAGGGACCACAGATACGCAGTATTTT	CASSVGTGTTDTQYF
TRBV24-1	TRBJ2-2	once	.	TGTGCCACCAGTGATTTGAAGGGACTTGGAGACACCGGGGAGCTGTTTTTT	CATSDLKGLGDTGELFF
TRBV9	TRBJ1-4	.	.	TGTGCCAGCAGCTGGGGGGTAGAAAATGAAAAACTGTTTTTT	CASSWGVENEKLFF
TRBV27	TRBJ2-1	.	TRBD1	TGTGCCAGCAGTACGACAGGGTCCCTCTACAATGAGCAGTTCTTC	CASSTTGSLYNEQFF
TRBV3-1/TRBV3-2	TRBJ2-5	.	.	TGTGCCAGCAGCCAATTGGGTTCGGGAAAGGAGACCCAGTACTTC	CASSQLGSGKETQYF
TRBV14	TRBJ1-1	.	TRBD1	TGTGCCAGCAGCCGTGGACAGGGAGTTTATCGCGCTGAAGCTTTCTTT	CASSRGQGVYRAEAFF
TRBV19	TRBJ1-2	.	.	TGTGCCAGTAGTGCACGACAGGCTGACCCCTATGGCTACACCTTC	CASSARQADPYGYTF
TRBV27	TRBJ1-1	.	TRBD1	TGTGCCAGCAGTTTTACGACAGGGGGCTTCACTGAAGCTTTCTTT	CASSFTTGGFTEAFF
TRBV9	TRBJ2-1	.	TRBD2	TGTGCCAGCACCCCAGTAGCGGGAGGCAATGAGCAGTTCTTC	CASTPVAGGNEQFF
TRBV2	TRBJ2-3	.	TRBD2	TGTGCCAGCAATGGGGGAGCGGGAGGGACAGATACGCAGTATTTT	CASNGGAGGTDTQYF
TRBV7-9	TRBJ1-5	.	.	TGTGCCAGCAGCTTAGAGCGGGGATCAAGGGATAGCAATCAGCCCCAGCATTTT	CASSLERGSRDSNQPQHF
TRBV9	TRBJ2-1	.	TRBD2	TGTGCCAGCAGCGCCGAGCTACTAGCGGGTCGGGATGAGCAGTTCTTC	CASSAELLAGRDEQFF
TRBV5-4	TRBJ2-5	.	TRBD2	TGTGCCAGCACCCCGGGGGGGGACGTAGAAGAGACCCAGTACTTC	CASTPGGDVEETQYF
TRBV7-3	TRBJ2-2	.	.	TGTGCCAGCAGCTTAATCCCCTTAACCGGGGAGCTGTTTTTT	CASSLIPLTGELFF
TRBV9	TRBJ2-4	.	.	TGTGCCAGCAGCGTAACCCCTGGGGCAGGGGAAATTCAGTACTTC	CASSVTPGAGEIQYF
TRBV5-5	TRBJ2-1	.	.	TGTGCCAGCAGCTCAGCCGGGGGGCGAACTGAGCAGTTCTTC	CASSSAGGRTEQFF
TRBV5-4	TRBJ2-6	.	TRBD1	TGTGCCAGCAGCCCTCAAGGGAGGACAGGGAGCTCTGGGGCCAACGTCCTGACTTTC	CASSPQGRTGSSGANVLTF
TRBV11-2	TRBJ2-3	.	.	TGTGCCAGCAGCTTAGGCGCGGGCGGAGATACAGATACGCAGTATTTT	CASSLGAGGDTDTQYF
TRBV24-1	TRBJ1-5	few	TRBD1	TGTGCCACCAGTCACGGACAGGGATTCAATCAGCCCCAGCATTTT	CATSHGQGFNQPQHF
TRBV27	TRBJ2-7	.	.	TGTGCCAGCAGTAAAAGGGGGACGGCATCCTACGAGCAGTACTTC	CASSKRGTASYEQYF
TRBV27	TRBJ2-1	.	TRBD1	TGTGCCAGCAGTTTACCAGGGGGCAATGAGCAGTTCTTC	CASSLPGGNEQFF
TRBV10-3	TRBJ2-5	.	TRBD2	TGTGCCATCAGTGTAGCGGGAGAGGAGGAGACCCAGTACTTC	CAISVAGEEETQYF
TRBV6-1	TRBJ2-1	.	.	TGTGCCAGCAGTGAAGCGGGGGCTCACGGAATAGGCTACAATGAGCAGTTCTTC	CASSEAGAHGIGYNEQFF
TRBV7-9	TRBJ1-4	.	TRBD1	TGTGCCAGCAGCTTCCCGGGACAGGGGAGTGAAAAACTGTTTTTT	CASSFPGQGSEKLFF
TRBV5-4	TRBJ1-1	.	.	TGTGCCAGCAGGCAGGCGCAATGGGAACAGGGTGAAGCTTTCTTT	CASRQAQWEQGEAFF
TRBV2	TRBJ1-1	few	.	TGTGCCAGCAGTGCAGGTATTAACACTGAAGCTTTCTTT	CASSAGINTEAFF
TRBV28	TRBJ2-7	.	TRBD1	TGTGCCAGCAGTCCCCCGGGACAGGTAAACGAGCAGTACTTC	CASSPPGQVNEQYF
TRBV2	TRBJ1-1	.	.	TGTGCCAGCAGTGCGGAGGGGCAGAACACTGAAGCTTTCTTT	CASSAEGQNTEAFF
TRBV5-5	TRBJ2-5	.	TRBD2	TGTGCCAGCTCCGGACTAGCGGGAGGGTCGGAGACCCAGTACTTC	CASSGLAGGSETQYF